One sample yielded the 23 T cell receptor beta chains listed below, sequenced in a study of shared clonotypes between healthy human individuals. Naive CD8 isolation took CD45RO-negative cells positively selected for CCR7 and excluded terminally differentiated effector memory CD45RA+ cells. The repertoire was sequenced with immunoSEQ multiplex PCR; TCRdb's copy has only in-frame clones and lacks some. The sample holds around 2,000,000 clones, under 95% seen once. The specimen was naive CD8+ T cells from PBMCs. These receptors were taken from a man aged 18 to 29 in good health. Some clones in this sample may be carry-over from other donors' samples.

This clone has a handful of counts. The chain employs TRBV2 and TRBJ1-1; D is possibly TRBD1 (6 bases). This CDR3 region has 15 residues. V lost 3 bases and J lost 4, with 15 bases in between. Germline V gene sequence: CDR1 SNHLY, CDR2 FYNNEI. The CDR3, as DNA: TGTGCCAGCAGTGAGCGATCAGGGGCAGGCACTGAAGCTTTCTTT. Its translation: CASSERSGAGTEAFF.

The J gene is TRBJ2-7, the V gene TRBV6-5, with 11 nucleotides matching TRBD1. CDR3 length: 15 amino acids. Unmatched junction bases numbered 4, after V lost 0 bases and J lost 6 bases. The germline V gene has CDR1 MNHEY and CDR2 SVGAGI. In nucleotides, the CDR3 is TGTGCCAGCAGTTACTCGGACAGGGGGCGTTTCGAGCAGTACTTC. Its protein product is CASSYSDRGRFEQYF.

This rearrangement joins TRBV10-3 to TRBJ2-7; D may be TRBD1 (5 bases). Germline V CDR1 and CDR2: ENHRY, SYGVKD. The CDR3 loop spans 12 amino acids. V was cut by 8 bases and J by 1 base, with 9 bases left in between. The CDR3 is CAIADTSYEQYF. CDR3 nucleotide sequence: TGTGCCATCGCGGACACATCCTACGAGCAGTACTTC.

This chain uses TRBV7-2 with TRBJ2-7; TRBD2 might be the D (5 bases). The CDR3 extends over 15 amino acids. Trimming took off 2 bases at V and 2 bases at J, with 13 bases between the two ends. Germline V gives CDR1 SGHTA, CDR2 FQGNSA. This CDR3 is CASSLIVGATYEQYF. CDR3 DNA: TGTGCCAGCAGCTTAATCGTGGGAGCCACCTACGAGCAGTACTTC.

J is TRBJ2-7 and V is TRBV29-1, with 11 bases fitting TRBD2. V was clipped by 5 bases and J by 3 bases; unmatched bases: 9. This CDR3 has 15 residues. The germline V gene encodes CDR1 SQVTM and CDR2 ANQGSEA. CDR3 sequence reads: CSVLLGLAGGYEQYF. CDR3 bases: TGCAGCGTTCTTCTCGGGCTAGCGGGAGGCTACGAGCAGTACTTC.

The CDR3 nucleotides are TGTGCCTGGAGGGGGGCGACTAATGAAAAACTGTTTTTT. This translates into CAWRGATNEKLFF. The rearrangement links TRBV30 to TRBJ1-4; the D gene is possibly TRBD1 (6 bases). Germline V gene data show CDR1 as GTSNPN and CDR2 as SVGIG (reference sequence). Trimming removed 3 bases at V and 2 bases at J, with 7 bases between. The length of the CDR3 is 13 residues.

The chain carries TRBV6-1 and TRBJ2-3; no reliable D call. The CDR3 runs 12 residues. In germline, CDR1 is MNHNS, CDR2 SASEGT. The germline V and J ends were trimmed by 11 bases and 1 base, with 10 bases remaining between them. The CDR3 protein is CAGSRGTDTQYF. As DNA, the CDR3 is TGTGCCGGATCAAGGGGCACAGATACGCAGTATTTT.

The rearrangement uses TRBV7-2 and TRBJ2-1, with D maybe TRBD2 (5 bases). The CDR3 spans 16 residues. CDR1 is SGHTA and CDR2 is FQGNSA in the germline V gene. With 5 bases removed from V and 2 bases from J, the gap between germline ends came to 16 bases. CDR3 DNA: TGTGCCAGCAGCCCCCGGGAAGGGCCGACCTACAATGAGCAGTTCTTC. Protein sequence: CASSPREGPTYNEQFF.

J is TRBJ1-2 and V is TRBV7-2; TRBD1 is a possible D gene (6 bases). CDR1 SGHTA and CDR2 FQGNSA come from the germline V gene. V lost 4 bases to trimming and J lost 8 bases, with 20 bases between them. The CDR3 is 15 amino acids. The CDR3 nucleotides read TGTGCCAGCAGCTCAATCCAGGGGCGTTCGGGAGGCTACACCTTC. This translates into CASSSIQGRSGGYTF.

Turning to this clone: This sample includes further DNA sequences coding for the same CDR3. CDR3 sequence (DNA): TGTGCCAGCAGCTCGTCGGACAGCTCTGGAAACACCATATATTTT. This translates into CASSSSDSSGNTIYF. V gene TRBV9 combines with J gene TRBJ1-3; D may be TRBD1 (6 bases). Trimming shortened V by 4 bases and J by 0 bases, and 11 bases separated the two germline ends. This CDR3 is 15 amino acids long. Germline assignment: CDR1 SGDLS and CDR2 YYNGEE.

This sequence joins TRBV27 and TRBJ2-3; D uncertain. CDR3 length: 16 amino acids. Germline V gene data show CDR1 as MNHEY and CDR2 as SMNVEV (reference sequence). V was trimmed by 7 bases and J by 0 bases, leaving 17 bases between them. CDR3: CASMFRRISSTDTQYF. CDR3 DNA: TGTGCCAGCATGTTTCGTCGCATTTCGAGCACAGATACGCAGTATTTT.

This rearrangement joins TRBV27 to TRBJ1-2; 11 nucleotides match TRBD1. V lost 10 bases and J lost 2; bases outside the gene matches: 15. The germline CDR1 and CDR2 sequences are MNHEY and SMNVEV (reference sequence). This CDR3 has 17 amino acids. CDR3 amino acids: CAIKSGTGGRKNYGYTF. The CDR3 coding sequence is TGTGCCATCAAATCCGGGACAGGGGGGAGGAAAAACTATGGCTACACCTTC.

The chain combines TRBV7-9 with TRBJ1-1; no reliable D call. Between the trimmed V and J ends, which lost 1 base and 1 base, there was a span of 19 bases. Germline CDR1 and CDR2: SEHNR and FQNEAQ (reference sequence). The CDR3 consists of 18 residues. CDR3 nucleotide sequence: TGTGCCAGCAGCTTAGTTGGTAGCCTTTCGGGAGCGAACACTGAAGCTTTCTTT. This codes for CASSLVGSLSGANTEAFF.

This sequence joins TRBV7-9 and TRBJ2-7; D unclear. Trimming cost V 3 bases and J 0 bases, with 9 bases left between them. The CDR3 consists of 14 residues. Germline loops: CDR1 SEHNR, CDR2 FQNEAQ (reference sequence). CDR3 protein: CASSFPANSYEQYF. The CDR3 bases are TGTGCCAGCAGCTTTCCAGCGAACTCCTACGAGCAGTACTTC.

CDR3 sequence: CAISEEYKGPQETQYF. The CDR3 region has the DNA TGTGCCATCAGTGAGGAGTATAAGGGTCCCCAAGAGACCCAGTACTTC. V is TRBV10-3 and J is TRBJ2-5; no clear D gene. V was shortened by 2 bases and J by 1 base, with 14 bases between the two germline ends. This CDR3 spans 16 amino acids. CDR1 is ENHRY and CDR2 is SYGVKD in the germline V gene.

The V and J genes are TRBV9 and TRBJ2-1; D call uncertain. V shed 3 bases and J shed 2 bases, with 15 bases lying between them. CDR3 length equals 16 residues. CDR1 SGDLS and CDR2 YYNGEE come from the germline V gene. CDR3 DNA sequence: TGTGCCAGCAGCGCCGCCGACCGTCCAGCCTACAATGAGCAGTTCTTC. It specifies CASSAADRPAYNEQFF.

The chain links TRBV29-1 to TRBJ2-3, with 8 positions matching TRBD2. The CDR3 sequence is 15 residues long. CDR1 and CDR2 (germline): SQVTM, ANQGSEA. Trimming at V came to 7 bases and at J to 4 bases, leaving 13 bases not matched to a gene. Here the CDR3 reads CSATSAGEIADTQYF. CDR3 in DNA: TGCAGCGCCACTTCAGCGGGAGAAATCGCAGATACGCAGTATTTT.

V usage is TRBV2 and J usage is TRBJ2-7; 14 nucleotides align to TRBD2. The CDR3 has 14 amino acids. The germline CDR1 and CDR2 sequences are SNHLY and FYNNEI. The ends lost 7 bases at V and 7 bases at J; junction bases unmatched: 6. The CDR3 DNA reads as TGTGCCAGCATTGGACTAGCGGGAGGATGGGAGCAGTACTTC. Translating it yields CASIGLAGGWEQYF.

The chain recombines TRBV9 with TRBJ1-2; the D gene is possibly TRBD1 (6 bases). This CDR3 contains 15 residues. CDR1 is SGDLS, CDR2 YYNGEE, per germline. The V and J ends lost 5 bases and 0 bases respectively, with 14 bases between them. CDR3 protein: CASSSTGHSNYGYTF. CDR3 bases: TGTGCCAGCAGTTCGACGGGACACTCTAACTATGGCTACACCTTC.

V and J are TRBV4-1 and TRBJ2-1, with D perhaps assigned TRBD1 or TRBD2 (5 bases each). Germline CDR1 MGHRA, CDR2 YSYEKL. The CDR3 spans 15 residues. V lost 3 bases, J lost 1 base, and 10 bases lay in between. The CDR3, as DNA: TGCGCCAGCAGCCAGGGACCATATTCCTACAATGAGCAGTTCTTC. The encoded protein is CASSQGPYSYNEQFF.

The chain recombines TRBV27 with TRBJ1-4; 9 positions agree with TRBD1. This CDR3 is 16 amino acids long. Germline trimming cut 1 base from V and 8 bases from J; bases unmatched to any gene: 8. Germline V gives CDR1 MNHEY, CDR2 SMNVEV (reference sequence). CDR3 bases: TGTGCCAGCAGTTTATTAGGCCACAGGGGGCCCGAAAAACTGTTTTTT. The encoded protein is CASSLLGHRGPEKLFF.

The gene calls are TRBV15 and TRBJ1-2; D uncertain. Trimming cost V 2 bases and J 4 bases, with 14 bases left between them. This CDR3 spans 15 amino acids. CDR1 and CDR2 (germline): LNHNV, YYDKDF (reference sequence). The CDR3 DNA sequence: TGTGCCACCAGCAGACCCCGGGCGGAAGTCTATGGCTACACCTTC. The encoded protein is CATSRPRAEVYGYTF.

V and J are TRBV7-9 and TRBJ2-1, with a possible D match to TRBD2 (5 bases). The CDR3 is 12 amino acids. V lost 5 bases, J lost 12 bases, and 14 bases lay in between. From germline, CDR1 is SEHNR and CDR2 FQNEAQ (reference sequence). CDR3 protein: CASSPAGMWQFF. The CDR3 region has the DNA TGTGCCAGCAGCCCCGCCGGGATGTGGCAGTTCTTC.